The rows below give T cell receptor beta chains drawn from one sample of a study of blood T cell repertoires in COVID-19. TCRdb's table, derived via immunoSEQ multiplex PCR, lists solely in-frame clones and lacks some. Seen here are hundreds of thousands of clones, about 90% observed once, and the top ten hold almost 2%. The specimen sequenced was PBMCs or T cells enriched from blood (not recorded which). Every receptor here comes from a woman aged 18-29 years with acute COVID-19. The CDR3 runs from the conserved cysteine through the conserved F or W. D genes are given only for firm matches. Clone sizes are given selectively: once, few, many, or a class where the clone is expanded.

CDR3 length	D gene	V gene	clone size	J gene	CDR3 protein	CDR3 DNA
12	TRBD1	TRBV5-1	NA	TRBJ1-2	CASTTGGGGYTF	TGCGCCAGTACGACAGGGGGCGGTGGCTACACCTTC
15	NA	TRBV18	NA	TRBJ1-1	CASSPTGFANTEAFF	TGTGCCAGCTCACCCACCGGGTTTGCGAACACTGAAGCTTTCTTT
12	NA	TRBV6-6	NA	TRBJ1-1	CASSRSDTEAFF	TGTGCCAGCAGTAGGAGCGACACTGAAGCTTTCTTT
18	TRBD1	TRBV7-8	NA	TRBJ1-5	CASSLLGGRSYSNQPQHF	TGTGCCAGCAGCTTATTAGGGGGCAGGTCTTATAGCAATCAGCCCCAGCATTTT
14	TRBD1	TRBV27	NA	TRBJ1-5	CASVGTGGFQPQHF	TGTGCCAGCGTCGGGACAGGGGGTTTTCAGCCCCAGCATTTT
16	NA	TRBV6-2/TRBV6-3	NA	TRBJ2-1	CASSYSKATTYNEQFF	TGTGCCAGCAGTTACTCGAAGGCGACTACGTACAATGAGCAGTTCTTC
14	TRBD2	TRBV6-1	NA	TRBJ2-2	CASSEVSGRGELFF	TGTGCCAGCAGTGAGGTTAGCGGGAGAGGGGAGCTGTTTTTT
14	TRBD1	TRBV5-4	once	TRBJ2-3	CASSFSTGSDTQYF	TGTGCCAGCAGCTTTTCGACAGGGTCAGATACGCAGTATTTT
15	NA	TRBV5-6	NA	TRBJ1-1	CASSLDRFMNTEAFF	TGTGCCAGCAGCTTGGACAGGTTCATGAACACTGAAGCTTTCTTT
16	TRBD1	TRBV7-2	NA	TRBJ2-7	CASSLVRQGTTYEQYF	TGTGCCAGCAGCTTAGTCCGACAGGGGACCACCTACGAGCAGTACTTC
14	NA	TRBV10-3	NA	TRBJ2-6	CAINNISGANVLTF	TGTGCCATCAACAACATCTCTGGGGCCAACGTCCTGACTTTC
14	NA	TRBV9	NA	TRBJ1-1	CASSVEGFDTEAFF	TGTGCCAGCAGCGTAGAGGGGTTCGATACTGAAGCTTTCTTT
14	NA	TRBV2	NA	TRBJ1-5	CATRGAEGNQPQHF	TGTGCCACTCGGGGGGCTGAAGGCAATCAGCCCCAGCATTTT
17	TRBD1	TRBV7-8	NA	TRBJ1-1	CASSLGQGGKSNTEAFF	TGTGCCAGCAGCTTAGGGCAGGGGGGAAAGTCGAACACTGAAGCTTTCTTT
16	NA	TRBV7-9	NA	TRBJ1-6	CASSLVAGEWFSPLHF	TGTGCCAGCAGCTTAGTGGCAGGGGAATGGTTTTCACCCCTCCACTTT